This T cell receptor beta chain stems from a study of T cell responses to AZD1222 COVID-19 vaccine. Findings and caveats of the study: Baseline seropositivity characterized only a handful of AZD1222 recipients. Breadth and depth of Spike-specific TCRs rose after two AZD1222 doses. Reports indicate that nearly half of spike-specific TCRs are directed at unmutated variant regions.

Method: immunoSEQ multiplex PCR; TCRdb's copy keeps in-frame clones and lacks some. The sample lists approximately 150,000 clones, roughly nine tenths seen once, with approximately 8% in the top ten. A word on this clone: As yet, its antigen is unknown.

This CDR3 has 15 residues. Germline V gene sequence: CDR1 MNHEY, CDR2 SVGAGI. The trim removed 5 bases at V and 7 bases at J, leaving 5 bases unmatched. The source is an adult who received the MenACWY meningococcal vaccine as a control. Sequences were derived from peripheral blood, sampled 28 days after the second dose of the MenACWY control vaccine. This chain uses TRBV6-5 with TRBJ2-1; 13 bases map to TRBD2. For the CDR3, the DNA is TGTGCCAGCAGTCCCGGACTAGCGGGAGTGAATGAGCAGTTCTTC. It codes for CASSPGLAGVNEQFF.